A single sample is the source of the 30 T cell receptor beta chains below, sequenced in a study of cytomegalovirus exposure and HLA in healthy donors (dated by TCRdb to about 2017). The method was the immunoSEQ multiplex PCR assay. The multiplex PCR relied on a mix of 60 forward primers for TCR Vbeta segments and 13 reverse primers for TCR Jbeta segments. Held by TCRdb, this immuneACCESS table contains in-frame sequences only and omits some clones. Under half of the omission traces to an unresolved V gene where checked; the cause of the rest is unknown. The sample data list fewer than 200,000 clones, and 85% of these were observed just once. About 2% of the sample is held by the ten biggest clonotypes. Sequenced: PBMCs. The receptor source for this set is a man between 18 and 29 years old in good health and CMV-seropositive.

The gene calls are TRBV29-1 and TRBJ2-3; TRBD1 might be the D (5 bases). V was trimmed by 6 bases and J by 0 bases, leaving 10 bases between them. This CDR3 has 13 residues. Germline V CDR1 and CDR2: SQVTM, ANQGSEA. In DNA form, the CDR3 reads TGCAGCGTCGCGACAGATAGCACAGATACGCAGTATTTT. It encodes CSVATDSTDTQYF.

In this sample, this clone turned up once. CDR3 protein: CASSPVTGAYGYTF. CDR3 coding DNA: TGTGCCAGCAGCCCAGTGACAGGGGCCTATGGCTACACCTTC. The chain employs TRBV7-6 and TRBJ1-2, with TRBD1 matching 8 bases. Germline CDR1 and CDR2: SGHVS and FNYEAQ. The J segment lost 4 bases and the V segment lost 5 bases, leaving 6 bases of the junction unmatched. This CDR3 is 14 amino acids long.

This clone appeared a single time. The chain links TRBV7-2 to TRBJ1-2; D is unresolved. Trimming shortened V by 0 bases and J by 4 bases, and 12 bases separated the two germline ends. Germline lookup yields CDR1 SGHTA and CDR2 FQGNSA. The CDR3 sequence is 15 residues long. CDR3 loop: CASSLALDILYGYTF. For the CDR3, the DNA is TGTGCCAGCAGCTTAGCACTTGACATACTCTATGGCTACACCTTC.

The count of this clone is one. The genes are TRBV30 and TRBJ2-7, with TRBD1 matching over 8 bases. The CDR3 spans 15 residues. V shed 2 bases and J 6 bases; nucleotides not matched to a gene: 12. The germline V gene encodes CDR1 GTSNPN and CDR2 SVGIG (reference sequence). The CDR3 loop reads CAWSIGTGGKGEQYF. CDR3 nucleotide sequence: TGTGCCTGGAGTATCGGGACAGGCGGTAAGGGCGAGCAGTACTTC.

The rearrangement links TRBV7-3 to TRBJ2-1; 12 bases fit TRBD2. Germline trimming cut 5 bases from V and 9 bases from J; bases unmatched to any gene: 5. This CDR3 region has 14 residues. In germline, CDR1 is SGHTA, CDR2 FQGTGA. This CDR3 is CASSTLAGGPEQFF. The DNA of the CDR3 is TGTGCCAGCAGCACCCTAGCGGGGGGGCCTGAGCAGTTCTTC.

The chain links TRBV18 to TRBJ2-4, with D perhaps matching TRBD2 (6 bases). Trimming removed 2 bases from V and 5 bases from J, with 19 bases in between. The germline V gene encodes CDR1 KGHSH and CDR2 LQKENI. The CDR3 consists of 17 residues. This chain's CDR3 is CASSPGWENRGENIQYF. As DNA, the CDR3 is TGTGCCAGCTCACCAGGGTGGGAAAACCGCGGGGAAAACATTCAGTACTTC.

This chain's CDR3 is CASSEYIRETQYF. The CDR3 coding sequence is TGTGCCAGCAGTGAATATATTCGGGAGACCCAGTACTTC. The chain couples TRBV25-1 to TRBJ2-5; D remains ambiguous. Germline assignment: CDR1 MGHDK and CDR2 SYGVNS. The CDR3 is 13 residues long. V lost 0 bases to trimming and J lost 5 bases, with 7 bases between them.

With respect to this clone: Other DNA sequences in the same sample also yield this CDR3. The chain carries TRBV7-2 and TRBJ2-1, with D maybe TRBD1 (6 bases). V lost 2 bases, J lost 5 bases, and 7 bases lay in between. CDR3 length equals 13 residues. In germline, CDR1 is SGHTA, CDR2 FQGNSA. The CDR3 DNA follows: TGTGCCAGCAGCTTAAACAGGGACAATGAGCAGTTCTTC. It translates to CASSLNRDNEQFF.

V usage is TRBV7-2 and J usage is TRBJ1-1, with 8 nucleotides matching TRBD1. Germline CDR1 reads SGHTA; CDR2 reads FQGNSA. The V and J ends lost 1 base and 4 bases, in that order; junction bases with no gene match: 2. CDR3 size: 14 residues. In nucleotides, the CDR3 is TGTGCCAGCAGCTTAGATCAGGGGGCCACTGAAGCTTTCTTT. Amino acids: CASSLDQGATEAFF.

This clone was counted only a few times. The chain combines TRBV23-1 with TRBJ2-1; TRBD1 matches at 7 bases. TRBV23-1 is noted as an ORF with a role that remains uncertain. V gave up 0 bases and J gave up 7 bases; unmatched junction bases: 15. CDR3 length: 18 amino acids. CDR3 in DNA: TGCGCCAGCAGTCAATCTTCCGGGACAGCCCTTTTCTGGAATGAGCAGTTCTTC. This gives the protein CASSQSSGTALFWNEQFF.

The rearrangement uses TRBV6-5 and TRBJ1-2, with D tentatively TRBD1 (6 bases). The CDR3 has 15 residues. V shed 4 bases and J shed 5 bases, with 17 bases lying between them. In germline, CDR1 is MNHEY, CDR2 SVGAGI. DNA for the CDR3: TGTGCCAGCAGTTCACATCCCCAACAGGGATATGGCTACACCTTC. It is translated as CASSSHPQQGYGYTF.

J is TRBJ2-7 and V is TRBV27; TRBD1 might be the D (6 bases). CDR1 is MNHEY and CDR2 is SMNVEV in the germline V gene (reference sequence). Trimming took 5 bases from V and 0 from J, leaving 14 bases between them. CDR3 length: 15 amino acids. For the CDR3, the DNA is TGTGCCAGCAGTCCTGAGACAGGCCGCTCCTACGAGCAGTACTTC. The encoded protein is CASSPETGRSYEQYF.

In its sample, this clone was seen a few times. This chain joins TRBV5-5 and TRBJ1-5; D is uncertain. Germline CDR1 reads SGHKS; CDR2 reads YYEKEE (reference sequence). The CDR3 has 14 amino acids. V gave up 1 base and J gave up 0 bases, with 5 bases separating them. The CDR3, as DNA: TGTGCCAGCAGCTTGTACACTAGCAATCAGCCCCAGCATTTT. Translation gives CASSLYTSNQPQHF.

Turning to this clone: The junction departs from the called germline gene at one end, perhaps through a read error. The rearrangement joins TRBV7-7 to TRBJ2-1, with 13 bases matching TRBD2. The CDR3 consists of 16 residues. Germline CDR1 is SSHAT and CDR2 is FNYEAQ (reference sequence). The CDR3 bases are TGTGCTAGCAGCTTACGACTAGCGGGGGGCGACAATGAGCAGTTCTTC. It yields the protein CASSLRLAGGDNEQFF.

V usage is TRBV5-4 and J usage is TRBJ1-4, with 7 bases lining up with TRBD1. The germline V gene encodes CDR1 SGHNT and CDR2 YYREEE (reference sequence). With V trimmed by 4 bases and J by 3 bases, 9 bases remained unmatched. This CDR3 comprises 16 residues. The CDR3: CASSPVTGLANEKLFF. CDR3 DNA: TGTGCCAGCAGCCCGGTGACAGGGTTGGCTAATGAAAAACTGTTTTTT.

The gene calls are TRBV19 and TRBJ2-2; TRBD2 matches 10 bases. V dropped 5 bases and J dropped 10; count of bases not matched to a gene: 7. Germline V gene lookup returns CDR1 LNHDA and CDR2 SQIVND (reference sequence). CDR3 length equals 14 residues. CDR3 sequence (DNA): TGTGCCAGTAGTGAGCGGGGGGGCCGAGTGGAGCTGTTTTTT. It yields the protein CASSERGGRVELFF. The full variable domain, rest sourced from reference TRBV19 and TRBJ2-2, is DGGITQSPKYLFRKEGQNVTLSCEQNLNHDAMYWYRQDPGQGLRLIYYSQIVNDFQKGDIAEGYSVSREKKESFPLTVTSAQKNPTAFYLCASSERGGRVELFFGEGSRLTVL.

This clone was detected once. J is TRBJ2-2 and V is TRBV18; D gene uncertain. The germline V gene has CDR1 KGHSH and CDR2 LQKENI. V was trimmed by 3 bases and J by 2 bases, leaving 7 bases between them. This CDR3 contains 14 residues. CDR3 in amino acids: CASSPYENTGELFF. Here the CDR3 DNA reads TGTGCCAGCTCACCCTACGAAAACACCGGGGAGCTGTTTTTT.

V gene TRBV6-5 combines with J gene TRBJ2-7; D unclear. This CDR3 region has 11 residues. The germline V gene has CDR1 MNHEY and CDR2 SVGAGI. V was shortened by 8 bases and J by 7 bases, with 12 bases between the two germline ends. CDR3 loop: CASRGNREQYF. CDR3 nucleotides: TGTGCCAGCCGTGGTAACCGGGAGCAGTACTTC.

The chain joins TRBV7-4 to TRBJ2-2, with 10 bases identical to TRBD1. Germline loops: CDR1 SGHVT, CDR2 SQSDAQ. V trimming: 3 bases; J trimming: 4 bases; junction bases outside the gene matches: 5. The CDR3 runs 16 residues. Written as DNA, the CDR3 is TGTGCCAGCAGCTTGCGGGACAGGGGACCCACCGGGGAGCTGTTTTTT. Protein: CASSLRDRGPTGELFF. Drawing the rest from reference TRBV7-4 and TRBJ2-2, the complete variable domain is GAGVSQSPRYKVAKRGRDVALRCDSISGHVTLYWYRQTLGQGSEVLTYSQSDAQRDKSGRPSGRFSAERPERSVSTLKIQRTEQGDSAVYLCASSLRDRGPTGELFFGEGSRLTVL.

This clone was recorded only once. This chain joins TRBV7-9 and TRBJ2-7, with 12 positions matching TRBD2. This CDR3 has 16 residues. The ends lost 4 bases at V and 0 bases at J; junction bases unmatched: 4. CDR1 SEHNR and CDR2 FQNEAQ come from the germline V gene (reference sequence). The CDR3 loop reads CASSSPTSGGSYEQYF. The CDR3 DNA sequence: TGTGCCAGCAGCTCGCCGACTAGCGGGGGCTCCTACGAGCAGTACTTC.

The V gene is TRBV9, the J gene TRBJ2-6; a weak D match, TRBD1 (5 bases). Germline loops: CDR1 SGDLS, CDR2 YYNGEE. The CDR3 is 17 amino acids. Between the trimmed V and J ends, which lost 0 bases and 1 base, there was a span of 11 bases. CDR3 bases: TGTGCCAGCAGCGTAGATGGTGCAGGGTCTGGGGCCAACGTCCTGACTTTC. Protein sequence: CASSVDGAGSGANVLTF.

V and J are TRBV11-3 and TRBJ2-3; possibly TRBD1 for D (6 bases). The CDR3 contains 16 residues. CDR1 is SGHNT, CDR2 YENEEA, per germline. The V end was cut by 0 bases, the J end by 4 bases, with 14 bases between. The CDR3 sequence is CASSLDPTTGADTQYF. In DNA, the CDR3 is TGTGCCAGCAGCTTAGACCCGACGACAGGCGCAGATACGCAGTATTTT.

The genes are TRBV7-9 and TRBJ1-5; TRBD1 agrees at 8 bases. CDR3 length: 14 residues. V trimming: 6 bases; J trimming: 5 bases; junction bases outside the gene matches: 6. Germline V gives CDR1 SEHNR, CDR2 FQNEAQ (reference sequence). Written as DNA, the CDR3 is TGTGCCAGCAGACTAGGACAGGGCGATCAGCCCCAGCATTTT. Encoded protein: CASRLGQGDQPQHF.

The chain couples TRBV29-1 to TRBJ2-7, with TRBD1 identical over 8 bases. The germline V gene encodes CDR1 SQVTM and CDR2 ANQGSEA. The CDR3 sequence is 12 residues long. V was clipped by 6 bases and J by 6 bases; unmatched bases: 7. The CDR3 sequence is CSVRQGSGEQYF. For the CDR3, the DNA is TGCAGCGTGAGACAGGGGTCGGGCGAGCAGTACTTC.

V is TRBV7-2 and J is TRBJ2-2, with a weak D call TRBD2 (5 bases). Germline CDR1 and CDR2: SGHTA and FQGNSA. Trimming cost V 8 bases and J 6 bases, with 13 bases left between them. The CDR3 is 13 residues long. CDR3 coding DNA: TGTGCCAGCTCGCCCTTCGGGGCCGGGGAGCTGTTTTTT. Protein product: CASSPFGAGELFF. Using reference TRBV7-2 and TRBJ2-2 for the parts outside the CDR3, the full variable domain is GAGVSQSPSNKVTEKGKDVELRCDPISGHTALYWYRQSLGQGLEFLIYFQGNSAPDKSGLPSDRFSAERTGGSVSTLTIQRTQQEDSAVYLCASSPFGAGELFFGEGSRLTVL.

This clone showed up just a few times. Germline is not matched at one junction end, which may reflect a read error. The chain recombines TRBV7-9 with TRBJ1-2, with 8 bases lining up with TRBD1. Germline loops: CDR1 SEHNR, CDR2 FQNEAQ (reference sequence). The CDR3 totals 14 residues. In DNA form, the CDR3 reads TGTGCCAGCAGCCCACCCGGACAGGGTTATGACTACACCTTC. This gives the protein CASSPPGQGYDYTF.

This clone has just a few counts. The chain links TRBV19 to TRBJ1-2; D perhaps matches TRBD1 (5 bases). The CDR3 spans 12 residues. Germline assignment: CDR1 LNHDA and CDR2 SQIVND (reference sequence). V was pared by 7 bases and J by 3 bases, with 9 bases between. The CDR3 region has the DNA TGTGCCAGTACCTCGACAGACTATGGCTACACCTTC. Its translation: CASTSTDYGYTF.

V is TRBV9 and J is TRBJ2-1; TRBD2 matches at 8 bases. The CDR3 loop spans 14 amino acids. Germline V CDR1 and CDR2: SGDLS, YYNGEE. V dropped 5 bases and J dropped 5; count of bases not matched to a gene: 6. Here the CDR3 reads CASSRGGRDNEQFF. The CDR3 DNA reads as TGTGCCAGCAGTCGGGGGGGCCGTGACAATGAGCAGTTCTTC.

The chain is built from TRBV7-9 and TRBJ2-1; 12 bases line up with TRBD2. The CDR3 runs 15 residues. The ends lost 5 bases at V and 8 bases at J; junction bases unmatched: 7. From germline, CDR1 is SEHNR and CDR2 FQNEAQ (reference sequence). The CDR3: CASSRRTSGNDEQFF. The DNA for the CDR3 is TGTGCCAGCAGCCGGAGGACTAGCGGGAATGATGAGCAGTTCTTC.

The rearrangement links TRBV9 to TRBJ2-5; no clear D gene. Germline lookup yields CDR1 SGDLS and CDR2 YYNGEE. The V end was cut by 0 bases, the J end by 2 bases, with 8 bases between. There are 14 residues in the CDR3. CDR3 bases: TGTGCCAGCAGCGTAGGCCCAGGACAAGAGACCCAGTACTTC. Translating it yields CASSVGPGQETQYF.